This section outlines one TCR beta chain sequence together with its context. As yet, its antigen is unknown. This sample was taken from a study of T-cell memory formation after mild COVID-19. In the study overall: TCR clustering was largely donor specific. Points from the study as a whole: Cross-reactive memory appears to have joined, as suggested by some responding clones showing up in pre-infection memory. Contracting clones localized mainly to CM and EM when CD4+ and mainly to EMRA when CD8+.

This CDR3 spans 16 amino acids. In TCRdb, the 5' RACE reads were re-called with MiXCR into one record per CDR3 protein. The table records 55,000 to 75,000 distinct CDR3 sequences, about 27% of them present only once. The J gene is TRBJ2-5, the V gene TRBV21-1; the table calls TRBD1, which could not be checked here. TRBV21-1 is tagged as a pseudogene. Input material: PBMCs or a T cell subset sorted from them (not recorded which). The clonotype originates from a man between 18 and 35 years old who had mild COVID-19 (a few samples of this study predate the infection). Cell type and time point are not known. CDR3 loop: CASSLHSGTAKETQYF. In DNA, the CDR3 is TGTGCCAGCAGCCTACACTCGGGGACAGCGAAAGAGACCCAGTACTTC.